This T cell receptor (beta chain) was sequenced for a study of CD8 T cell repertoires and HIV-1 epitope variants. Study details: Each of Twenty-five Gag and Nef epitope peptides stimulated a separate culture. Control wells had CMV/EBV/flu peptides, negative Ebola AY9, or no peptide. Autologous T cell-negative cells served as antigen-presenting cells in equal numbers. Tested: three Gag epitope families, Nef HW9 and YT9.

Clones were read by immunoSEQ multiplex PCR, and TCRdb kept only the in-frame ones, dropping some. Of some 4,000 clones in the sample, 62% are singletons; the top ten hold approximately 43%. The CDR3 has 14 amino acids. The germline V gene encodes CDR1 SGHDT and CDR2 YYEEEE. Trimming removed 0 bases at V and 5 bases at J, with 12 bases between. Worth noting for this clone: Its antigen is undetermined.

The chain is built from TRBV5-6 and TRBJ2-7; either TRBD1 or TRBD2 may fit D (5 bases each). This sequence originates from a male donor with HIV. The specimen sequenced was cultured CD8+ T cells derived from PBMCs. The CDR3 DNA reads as TGTGCCAGCAGCTTGGGATGGGGGTCCCACGAGCAGTACTTC. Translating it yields CASSLGWGSHEQYF.